This TCR beta chain was captured in a study of graft-versus-host responses after intestinal transplantation (dated by TCRdb to the early 2020s). About the full investigation: Recipients received multivisceral, liver-intestinal, or isolated intestinal transplants. Of the 20 to 25 intestinal transplant recipients enrolled in the cohort, one of whom was a retransplant, a few patients without pretransplant specimens were excluded. After intestinal transplantation, graft-versus-host and host-versus-graft alloreactive T cell clones in the graft, circulation and bone marrow were tracked using bulk TCR-beta CDR3 sequencing. Rather than being sequenced by the commercial service, samples from a few later patients were sequenced in-house on an Illumina MiSeq and processed with MiXCR. All recipients received anti-thymocyte globulin induction followed by maintenance tacrolimus and steroids for roughly three years. A peak of at least 4% donor T cells among recipient peripheral blood mononuclear cells was the definition used for donor T cell macrochimerism. To identify alloreactive clones, pre-transplant mixed lymphocyte reaction products were sequenced and compared with unstimulated pre-transplant donor and recipient T cells.

This clone was found a few times. No antigen is known for it. Base qualities are not provided; no much larger clone lies one nucleotide away. Library preparation used the immunoSEQ multiplex PCR assay. For most patients, genomic DNA was subjected to high-throughput TCR-beta CDR3 sequencing by Adaptive Biotechnologies. Concerning the study's data processing: TCR sequencing data for around 20 patients were retrieved from Adaptive's ImmunoSEQ software; three other patients were processed with MiXCR and VDJtools. Because the origin of CDR3 nucleotide sequences shared between donor and recipient could not be assigned, those sequences were removed. To be classed as alloreactive, a clone needed at least 2-fold expansion over unstimulated cells and a minimum CFSE-low frequency of 0.002% (template counts) or 0.001% (read counts). Mappable clones were those detected in sequenced pre-transplant spleen, lymph node, or MLR CFSE-low populations of the donor or recipient. Cumulative frequency of alloreactive clones was calculated as a percentage of all sequences weighted by copy number. TCRdb retrieved this table from immuneACCESS and kept in-frame rearrangements only. Not all clones are present; in checked studies, unresolved V genes account for under half, and no reason is known for the remainder. V, J and clone size are those of that table, while D and trimming were read from the DNA. This sample comprises approximately 63,000 clones, about nine tenths of them detected only once. The ten top clones hold under 2% of the sample.

What the research found in general, with its limitations: Early after transplant, declines in HvG clones were associated with peak levels of circulating GvH clones. In patients with donor T cell macrochimerism, the allografts had high GvH to HvG T cell clonal ratios. GvH clones were detected in recipient bone marrow, and some appeared earlier in ileal mucosa or blood, consistent with an intestinal mucosal origin. The conclusions were limited by the relatively low number and heterogeneity of the intestinal transplant patients.

Intraepithelial and lamina propria lymphocytes were isolated from graft specimens using dithiothreitol, EDTA incubations and collagenase D digestion. Serial intestinal graft biopsy specimens collected up to 600 days after transplant underwent bulk TCR-beta sequencing. The sequence was obtained from a human patient who received an intestinal transplant, so some T cells may come from the graft donor. The starting material was ileum tissue, obtained approximately 56 weeks after transplant.

At the DNA level, the sequence is TGTGCCAGCAGCTTAGGATACCAGGCCTACGAGCAGTACTTC. The resulting protein is CASSLGYQAYEQYF. The chain is assembled from TRBV13 and TRBJ2-7, with the D gene not confidently named. Trimming costs V 0 bases and J 2 bases, and their ends lie 8 bases apart. The CDR3 goes from the cysteine to the phenylalanine over 14 residues. The only DNA kept is the CDR3, 42 bases in frame from the first base. The germline V gene (reference sequence) yields PRHDT for CDR1 and FYEKMQ for CDR2.